This T cell receptor (beta chain) was captured by sequencing in a study of cytomegalovirus exposure and HLA in healthy donors. Points from the study as a whole: A later analysis showed that HLA-associated TCR beta chains had undergone more clonal expansion than equally common others. The authors judged a highly shared variant cluster likely a sequencing artifact. An analysis done earlier found most TCR beta V segments productive about 90% or about 30% of the time. Altogether, some 170 TCR beta chains were recorded as cytomegalovirus-associated.

Comment on this clone: Its antigen remains unknown.

Primers included in the PCR were 60 Vbeta and 13 Jbeta primers. Some clones are missing from TCRdb's copy, which holds only in-frame ones; the method was immunoSEQ multiplex PCR. The clone table shows 150,000 or so clones, with the ten largest holding over 1%. Germline assignment: CDR1 SGHTA and CDR2 FQGTGA. The CDR3 totals 17 residues. The V and J ends lost 4 bases and 4 bases, in that order; junction bases with no gene match: 14. The sequencing sample was made of PBMCs. The chain has TRBV7-3 and TRBJ1-1, with 8 bases fitting TRBD1. The origin of this receptor is a woman aged 60-75 years in good health and CMV-seronegative. The CDR3 nucleotides read TGTGCCAGCAGCTCACGGACAGGGACAATAGAGCGCACTGAAGCTTTCTTT. Translated: CASSSRTGTIERTEAFF.